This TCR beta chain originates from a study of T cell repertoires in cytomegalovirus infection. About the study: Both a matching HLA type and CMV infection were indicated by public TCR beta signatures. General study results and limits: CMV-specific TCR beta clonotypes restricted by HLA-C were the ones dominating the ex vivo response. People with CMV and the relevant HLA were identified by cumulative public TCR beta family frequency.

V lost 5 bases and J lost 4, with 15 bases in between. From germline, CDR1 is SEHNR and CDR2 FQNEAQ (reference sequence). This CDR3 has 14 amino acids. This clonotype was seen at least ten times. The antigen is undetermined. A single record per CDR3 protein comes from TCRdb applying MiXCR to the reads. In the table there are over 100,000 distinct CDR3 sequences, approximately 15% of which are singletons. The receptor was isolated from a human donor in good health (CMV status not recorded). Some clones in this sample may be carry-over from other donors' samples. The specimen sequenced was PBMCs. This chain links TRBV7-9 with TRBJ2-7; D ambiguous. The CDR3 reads CASSPAGGYYEQYF. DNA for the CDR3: TGTGCCAGCAGCCCGGCCGGCGGTTATTACGAGCAGTACTTC.